A selection of T cell receptor beta chains follows, all from one sample in a study of blood T cell repertoires in COVID-19. The protocol was immunoSEQ multiplex PCR, while the TCRdb copy is restricted to in-frame clones and leaves out a portion. The sample holds over 600,000 clones, about nine tenths seen once. The material sequenced was peripheral blood. The receptors originated from a woman aged 18-29 years with acute or convalescent COVID-19. Both conserved end residues are part of each CDR3. The D gene is left open where the match is weak. A clone size is listed for some rows: how often the clone was seen (once, few, many), or a class if it is expanded.

>TRBJ1-2|TRBV7-9|.|15|.
CASSLDWAPTDGYTF
TGTGCCAGCAGCTTAGATTGGGCCCCGACAGATGGCTACACCTTC
>TRBJ2-1|TRBV7-7|.|16|.
CASSLGVTTAGNEQFF
TGTGCCAGCAGCTTAGGGGTCACCACCGCGGGCAATGAGCAGTTCTTC
>TRBJ2-3|TRBV12-3/TRBV12-4|.|13|.
CASSFGLTDTQYF
TGTGCCAGCAGTTTCGGACTAACAGATACGCAGTATTTT
>TRBJ1-2|TRBV30|.|11|.
CAWSVGFGYTF
TGTGCCTGGAGTGTCGGGTTCGGCTACACCTTC
>TRBJ1-5|TRBV7-2|TRBD1|17|.
CASSFRWDTGGNQPQHF
TGTGCCAGCAGCTTTAGGTGGGACACAGGGGGAAATCAGCCCCAGCATTTT
>TRBJ2-7|TRBV2|.|16|.
CASREPGRGEPYEQYF
TGTGCCAGCAGGGAGCCTGGGCGGGGTGAACCCTACGAGCAGTACTTC
>TRBJ2-7|TRBV6-5|.|14|.
CASSLLPTGYEQYF
TGTGCCAGCAGTTTGCTTCCGACAGGCTACGAGCAGTACTTC
>TRBJ2-7|TRBV4-1|.|15|.
CASSQGWGSTYEQYF
TGCGCCAGCAGCCAAGGTTGGGGCTCCACCTACGAGCAGTACTTC
>TRBJ2-7|TRBV10-1|.|15|.
CASSHQEAQSYEQYF
TGCGCCAGCAGTCACCAGGAAGCCCAAAGCTACGAGCAGTACTTC
>TRBJ2-1|TRBV11-2|TRBD2|13|.
CASSLGRTSAKFF
TGTGCCAGCAGCTTAGGTCGGACTAGCGCAAAGTTCTTC
>TRBJ2-3|TRBV11-3|.|12|.
CASSLESDTQYF
TGTGCCAGCAGCTTAGAATCGGATACGCAGTATTTT
>TRBJ1-2|TRBV5-1|.|12|few
CASSLGPGGYTF
TGCGCCAGCAGCTTGGGACCAGGGGGCTACACCTTC
>TRBJ2-7|TRBV7-2|.|14|.
CASSLGRGFYEQYF
TGTGCCAGCAGCTTAGGCAGGGGCTTCTACGAGCAGTACTTC